The rows below give T cell receptor beta chains drawn from one sample of a study of CD8 T cells in ankylosing spondylitis. TCRdb fed the 5' RACE reads into MiXCR, producing one record per CDR3 protein. The table lists some 350,000 distinct CDR3 sequences, approximately 15% of them singletons. Sequencing was performed on blood, either unsorted or a sorted T cell fraction (not recorded which). These receptors came from a male donor with ankylosing spondylitis or in good health (not recorded which). Each CDR3 is given with its conserved first and last residue. The D gene is left open where the match is weak. Clone size is given for some rows only: seen once, a few or many times, or a class if the clone is expanded.

abundance	v_gene	len	d_gene	j_gene	CDR3aa	CDR3nt
NA	TRBV2	18	TRBD2	TRBJ2-5	CTFSLRTSGHAMGKTQYF	TGTACCTTCAGTTTAAGGACTAGCGGACACGCGATGGGAAAGACCCAGTACTTC
NA	TRBV7-2	15	TRBD1	TRBJ1-1	CASSPAGGGRTEAFF	TGTGCCAGCAGCCCCGCAGGGGGCGGGAGGACTGAAGCTTTCTTT
few	TRBV28	16	TRBD1	TRBJ1-1	CASSLFPGQGESEAFF	TGTGCCAGCAGTTTATTCCCGGGACAGGGGGAGTCTGAAGCTTTCTTT
NA	TRBV9	15	TRBD2	TRBJ2-1	CASSAVAGGINEQFF	TGTGCCAGCAGCGCCGTAGCGGGGGGGATAAATGAGCAGTTCTTC
NA	TRBV9	17	TRBD1	TRBJ2-6	CASRAPGQSSGANVLTF	TGTGCCAGCAGGGCTCCGGGACAGTCCTCTGGGGCCAACGTCCTGACTTTC
many	TRBV27	15	NA	TRBJ1-5	CASSLLGQGNQPQHF	TGTGCCAGCAGTTTATTAGGTCAGGGGAATCAGCCCCAGCATTTT
NA	TRBV20-1	16	TRBD2	TRBJ2-5	CSAREGTSGSRETQYF	TGCAGTGCTAGAGAGGGAACTAGCGGGAGTAGGGAGACCCAGTACTTC
few	TRBV12-3/TRBV12-4	15	NA	TRBJ1-5	CASNFRGGNNQPQHF	TGTGCCAGCAACTTCAGGGGAGGGAACAATCAGCCCCAGCATTTT
NA	TRBV12-3/TRBV12-4	14	NA	TRBJ1-2	CASSLGASPMGYTF	TGTGCCAGCAGTTTAGGTGCTTCTCCCATGGGCTACACCTTC
few	TRBV3-1	15	TRBD1	TRBJ1-1	CASSSGGGTNTEAFF	TGTGCCAGCAGCTCAGGGGGAGGGACGAACACTGAAGCTTTCTTT
few	TRBV5-1	15	TRBD1	TRBJ2-2	CASSLLTGGTGELFF	TGCGCCAGCAGCTTGTTAACAGGGGGCACCGGGGAGCTGTTTTTT
NA	TRBV11-2	15	NA	TRBJ1-2	CASSSPGRQIYGYTF	TGTGCCAGCAGCTCGCCGGGACGGCAGATCTATGGCTACACCTTC
many	TRBV3-1	13	NA	TRBJ1-2	CASSQMERPSYTF	TGTGCCAGCAGCCAAATGGAACGGCCTTCCTACACCTTC
NA	TRBV24-1	16	TRBD1	TRBJ2-2	CATSETTGTNTGELFF	TGTGCCACCAGTGAGACGACAGGGACGAACACCGGGGAGCTGTTTTTT
NA	TRBV5-1	16	TRBD2	TRBJ2-3	CASSLPRGGLTDTQYF	TGCGCCAGCAGCTTGCCGCGGGGGGGCCTCACAGATACGCAGTATTTT
NA	TRBV10-3	14	TRBD1	TRBJ2-1	CAISRDSLGNEQFF	TGTGCCATCAGCCGGGACAGCCTTGGCAATGAGCAGTTCTTC
NA	TRBV6-1	11	NA	TRBJ1-1	CASILTHRRLF	TGTGCCAGCATTCTGACCCACAGGCGTCTCTTT
NA	TRBV4-2	15	TRBD1	TRBJ2-1	CASSPLGQGDNEQFF	TGTGCCAGCAGCCCCCTGGGACAGGGGGACAATGAGCAGTTCTTC
few	TRBV10-3	14	NA	TRBJ1-1	CAIRAGKGNTEAFF	TGTGCCATCAGGGCAGGGAAAGGGAACACTGAAGCTTTCTTT
NA	TRBV7-2	15	TRBD1	TRBJ2-5	CASSSGQGNGETQYF	TGTGCCAGCAGCTCGGGACAGGGAAATGGAGAGACCCAGTACTTC
few	TRBV28	13	NA	TRBJ1-6	CASRGELGSPLHF	TGTGCCAGCAGAGGGGAGTTAGGTTCACCCCTCCACTTT
few	TRBV12-3/TRBV12-4	15	NA	TRBJ2-6	CASSPPRAGANVLTF	TGTGCCAGCAGTCCCCCCAGGGCTGGGGCCAACGTCCTGACTTTC
few	TRBV4-2	13	NA	TRBJ1-1	CASSQDSLTEAFF	TGTGCCAGCAGCCAAGATTCCCTTACTGAAGCTTTCTTT
NA	TRBV30	14	NA	TRBJ2-1	CAWSLRRTRGEQFF	TGTGCCTGGAGCCTCCGGCGAACCCGGGGTGAGCAGTTCTTC
many	TRBV12-3/TRBV12-4	11	NA	TRBJ2-1	CASSLENEQFF	TGTGCCAGCAGTTTAGAGAATGAGCAGTTCTTC
few	TRBV6-2/TRBV6-3	16	NA	TRBJ1-1	CASSYPTFSGPTEAFF	TGTGCCAGCAGTTACCCGACTTTTTCGGGACCTACTGAAGCTTTCTTT
NA	TRBV2	16	NA	TRBJ2-5	CASRGDLLRGKETQYF	TGTGCCAGCAGGGGGGATTTGCTGCGGGGCAAAGAGACCCAGTACTTC
few	TRBV27	15	NA	TRBJ2-7	CASSLFGGPSYEQYF	TGTGCCAGCAGTCTGTTTGGGGGACCCTCCTACGAGCAGTACTTC
few	TRBV19	14	TRBD1	TRBJ1-1	CASSIGTGNTEAFF	TGTGCCAGTAGTATTGGGACAGGGAACACTGAAGCTTTCTTT
few	TRBV4-2	15	NA	TRBJ1-4	CASSQDKGSREKLFF	TGTGCCAGCAGCCAAGATAAGGGATCGAGGGAAAAACTGTTTTTT
NA	TRBV6-1	15	TRBD2	TRBJ2-2	CASSPFSGRAGELFF	TGTGCCAGCAGCCCTTTTAGCGGGAGAGCCGGGGAGCTGTTTTTT
NA	TRBV11-2	19	NA	TRBJ2-4	CASSPRWAGASVAKNIQYF	TGTGCCAGCAGCCCTCGTTGGGCGGGGGCCTCGGTAGCCAAAAACATTCAGTACTTC
NA	TRBV25-1	14	TRBD1	TRBJ2-7	CASSGTGATYEQYF	TGTGCCAGCAGTGGGACAGGGGCTACCTACGAGCAGTACTTC
once	TRBV5-5	15	NA	TRBJ2-5	CASSLVQGYQETQYF	TGTGCCAGCAGCTTGGTGCAGGGGTACCAAGAGACCCAGTACTTC
NA	TRBV5-1	15	NA	TRBJ2-7	CASSLQGQKNREQYF	TGCGCCAGCAGCTTGCAGGGGCAAAAGAATCGGGAGCAGTACTTC
few	TRBV11-2	11	NA	TRBJ2-1	CASSLMLEQFF	TGTGCCAGCAGCCTAATGCTTGAGCAGTTCTTC
NA	TRBV14	17	TRBD2	TRBJ2-1	CASSQDRGGRVYNEQFF	TGTGCCAGCAGCCAAGACCGGGGCGGGAGGGTTTACAATGAGCAGTTCTTC
few	TRBV3-2	15	NA	TRBJ2-1	CASSQEGFGYNEQFF	TGTGCCAGCAGCCAAGAAGGTTTTGGTTACAATGAGCAGTTCTTC
many	TRBV6-1	14	NA	TRBJ2-7	CASSPGTYSYEQYF	TGTGCCAGCAGTCCCGGGACATACTCCTACGAGCAGTACTTC
NA	TRBV5-1	14	NA	TRBJ2-7	CASSPRQERLEQYF	TGCGCCAGCAGCCCAAGACAGGAGCGTCTCGAGCAGTACTTC
many	TRBV12-3/TRBV12-4	17	TRBD1	TRBJ1-1	CASSKLPGQGMNTEAFF	TGTGCCAGCAGCAAACTCCCGGGACAGGGGATGAACACTGAAGCTTTCTTT
NA	TRBV12-3/TRBV12-4	13	NA	TRBJ2-3	CASSSAYIYTQYF	TGTGCCAGCAGTTCTGCTTACATATATACGCAGTATTTT
few	TRBV7-2	16	TRBD2	TRBJ2-3	CASSLAGLAFTDTQYF	TGTGCCAGCAGCTTAGCGGGACTAGCCTTCACAGATACGCAGTATTTT
few	TRBV6-5	12	NA	TRBJ1-5	CASGRGNQPQHF	TGTGCCTCCGGAAGGGGAAATCAGCCCCAGCATTTT
NA	TRBV20-1	10	NA	TRBJ1-1	CSARNTEAFF	TGCAGTGCCCGTAACACTGAAGCTTTCTTT
many	TRBV29-1	13	NA	TRBJ2-1	CSVQASSYNEQFF	TGCAGCGTTCAGGCGAGCTCCTACAATGAGCAGTTCTTC
few	TRBV7-9	8	NA	TRBJ2-1	CASSPWFF	TGTGCCAGCAGCCCCTGGTTCTTC
few	TRBV6-5	15	NA	TRBJ2-2	CASSHRASNTGELFF	TGTGCCAGCAGTCACAGGGCCTCGAACACCGGGGAGCTGTTTTTT
few	TRBV4-1	19	NA	TRBJ2-7	CASSLEPQGPDKFSYEQYF	TGCGCCAGCAGCCTAGAGCCGCAGGGCCCCGACAAATTCTCCTACGAGCAGTACTTC
few	TRBV7-2	14	NA	TRBJ1-1	CASSLTTGLTEAFF	TGTGCCAGCAGCTTAACGACGGGGCTCACTGAAGCTTTCTTT
NA	TRBV20-1	17	NA	TRBJ2-1	CSARDRRAAGIVNEQFF	TGCAGTGCTAGAGATAGAAGGGCGGCAGGGATAGTCAATGAGCAGTTCTTC
NA	TRBV12-3/TRBV12-4	15	TRBD1	TRBJ1-1	CASSQRDRGGTEAFF	TGTGCCAGCAGTCAACGCGACAGGGGCGGCACTGAAGCTTTCTTT
few	TRBV10-3	15	TRBD1	TRBJ1-4	CAISATGGIKEKLFF	TGTGCCATCAGTGCGACAGGGGGCATAAAGGAAAAACTGTTTTTT